The 29 T cell receptor beta chains presented below share a single source sample, sequenced in a study of beta chain features in type 1 diabetes. Every bit of the isolated RNA underwent reverse transcription, so sequencing read expressed TCRB transcripts. TCRdb's table, derived via immunoSEQ multiplex PCR, lists solely in-frame clones and lacks some. Of 350,000 to 400,000 clones in the sample, roughly 16% were seen once. Sample: naive CD4+ T cells from blood. The origin of the receptors is a woman between 18 and 29 years old in good health.

This chain links TRBV28 with TRBJ1-3; D gene ambiguous. The ends were cut back, 7 bases at V and 3 bases at J, with 10 bases in the middle. Per the germline V gene, CDR1 is MDHEN and CDR2 is SYDVKM. This CDR3 comprises 13 residues. The CDR3 loop reads CASTLPLGNTIYF. The CDR3 DNA sequence: TGTGCCAGCACCCTCCCCCTTGGAAACACCATATATTTT.

This chain uses TRBV6-5 with TRBJ1-2; a weak D match, TRBD1 (5 bases). Per germline, CDR1 MNHEY and CDR2 SVGAGI. The CDR3 extends over 14 amino acids. V gave up 5 bases and J gave up 8 bases, with 18 bases separating them. The CDR3 coding sequence is TGTGCCAGCAGTACCGAGCCGACAGTTAGGGGCTACACCTTC. Protein: CASSTEPTVRGYTF.

V and J are TRBV18 and TRBJ2-5; 11 bases agree with TRBD1. Germline V lookup: CDR1 KGHSH, CDR2 LQKENI. V dropped 3 bases and J dropped 5; count of bases not matched to a gene: 2. The CDR3 sequence is 14 residues long. This CDR3 reads CASSPGQGVETQYF. The CDR3 DNA is TGTGCCAGCTCACCGGGACAGGGGGTTGAGACCCAGTACTTC.

The sample holds a few counts of this clone. V and J are TRBV4-1 and TRBJ1-1; TRBD1 aligns across 8 bases. With V trimmed by 5 bases and J by 6 bases, 8 bases remained unmatched. This CDR3 is built from 14 residues. Germline CDR1 MGHRA, CDR2 YSYEKL. CDR3 loop: CASSSRTGIAEAFF. The CDR3 DNA is TGCGCCAGCAGCTCTAGGACAGGGATCGCTGAAGCTTTCTTT.

V is TRBV6-5 and J is TRBJ2-5, with a possible D match to TRBD2 (6 bases). Trimming shortened V by 6 bases and J by 5 bases, and 13 bases separated the two germline ends. CDR1 MNHEY and CDR2 SVGAGI come from the germline V gene. CDR3 size: 13 residues. This CDR3 is CASSRGNGETQYF. The CDR3 nucleotides are TGTGCCAGCAGCCGCGGGAACGGGGAGACCCAGTACTTC.

About this clone itself: Other DNA sequences within the sample encode an identical CDR3. V usage is TRBV30 and J usage is TRBJ1-3, with D possibly matching TRBD1 (6 bases). This CDR3 is built from 13 residues. V was clipped by 2 bases and J by 4 bases, with 9 bases between them. Germline V CDR1 and CDR2: GTSNPN, SVGIG (reference sequence). CDR3 in amino acids: CAWSTGIGNTIYF. CDR3 coding DNA: TGTGCCTGGAGTACAGGGATAGGAAACACCATATATTTT.

This chain links TRBV6-1 with TRBJ1-1, with D possibly matching TRBD1 (6 bases). CDR3 length: 16 residues. Germline CDR1 is MNHNS and CDR2 is SASEGT. Trimming pared 0 bases from V and 1 base from J, leaving 12 bases between. The CDR3 protein is CASSEARGRANTEAFF. The CDR3 region has the DNA TGTGCCAGCAGTGAAGCGAGGGGGAGGGCGAACACTGAAGCTTTCTTT.

The chain is built from TRBV18 and TRBJ1-1, with 7 bases matching TRBD1. Germline-derived CDR1 and CDR2 are KGHSH and LQKENI. Trimming cost V 3 bases and J 4 bases; bases outside gene matches: 5. The CDR3 loop spans 14 amino acids. The CDR3 spells CASSPDRVGTEAFF. CDR3 DNA sequence: TGTGCCAGCTCACCTGACAGGGTGGGCACTGAAGCTTTCTTT.

The J gene is TRBJ2-1, the V gene TRBV28; 9 bases are a match to TRBD1. Trimming took 5 bases from V and 6 from J; bases not matched to a gene: 14. This CDR3 is 17 amino acids long. Per the germline V gene, CDR1 is MDHEN and CDR2 is SYDVKM. In DNA form, the CDR3 reads TGTGCCAGCAGTCCTTTGATCGACAGGGGGTACGTCAATGAGCAGTTCTTC. As protein: CASSPLIDRGYVNEQFF.

This clone appeared a few times. This chain uses TRBV4-2 with TRBJ2-3; TRBD2 is a possible D gene (6 bases). The CDR3 spans 17 residues. The ends were cut back, 1 base at V and 0 bases at J, with 14 bases in the middle. Germline-derived CDR1 and CDR2 are LGHNA and YNFKEQ. The CDR3 sequence is CASSQGGGGSSTDTQYF. In DNA form, the CDR3 reads TGTGCCAGCAGCCAAGGCGGCGGAGGGTCTAGCACAGATACGCAGTATTTT.

The chain has TRBV5-1 and TRBJ2-3; D remains ambiguous. Germline loops: CDR1 SGHRS, CDR2 YFSETQ. Trimming removed 0 bases at V and 4 bases at J, with 6 bases between. This CDR3 is built from 13 residues. The CDR3 is CASSLGSPDTQYF. For the CDR3, the DNA is TGCGCCAGCAGCTTGGGGAGCCCAGATACGCAGTATTTT.

V gene TRBV5-4 combines with J gene TRBJ1-1, with 10 bases lining up with TRBD1. The V gene end was trimmed by 4 bases and the J gene end by 3 bases; junction bases not matched to a gene: 9. Germline CDR1 reads SGHNT; CDR2 reads YYREEE (reference sequence). This CDR3 comprises 16 residues. The CDR3 reads CASSPYRDRGYTEAFF. DNA for the CDR3: TGTGCCAGCAGCCCCTATAGGGACAGGGGTTACACTGAAGCTTTCTTT.

This clone was seen only once. The chain has TRBV27 and TRBJ1-1; D is possibly TRBD1 (6 bases). V was clipped by 4 bases and J by 0 bases, with 9 bases between them. The CDR3 totals 14 residues. Germline V CDR1 and CDR2: MNHEY, SMNVEV (reference sequence). The CDR3 DNA sequence: TGTGCCAGCAGTTCCGCAGGGGTGAACACTGAAGCTTTCTTT. Residues: CASSSAGVNTEAFF.

The genes are TRBV30 and TRBJ2-7; 11 nucleotides match TRBD2. Germline lookup yields CDR1 GTSNPN and CDR2 SVGIG (reference sequence). CDR3 length: 15 amino acids. V trimming: 0 bases; J trimming: 5 bases; junction bases outside the gene matches: 6. The CDR3 region is CAWSVNLAGGNEQYF. The CDR3 region has the DNA TGTGCCTGGAGTGTAAACCTAGCGGGAGGAAACGAGCAGTACTTC.

This clone was recorded a few times. The chain joins TRBV4-3 to TRBJ2-1, with TRBD2 matching 9 bases. Germline V CDR1 and CDR2: LGHNA, YSLEER. CDR3 length equals 15 residues. The ends lost 4 bases at V and 7 bases at J; junction bases unmatched: 8. This CDR3 is CASSPRAGGENEQFF. DNA for the CDR3: TGCGCCAGCAGCCCCCGGGCGGGAGGGGAGAATGAGCAGTTCTTC.

This clone was counted only a few times. Here the CDR3 reads CSVEPKNTEAFF. The CDR3 nucleotides read TGCAGCGTTGAACCCAAGAACACTGAAGCTTTCTTT. The chain recombines TRBV29-1 with TRBJ1-1; D remains unclear. Germline values: CDR1 SQVTM, CDR2 ANQGSEA. This CDR3 region has 12 residues. Trimming stripped 2 bases from V and 1 base from J, with 5 bases between.

This rearrangement joins TRBV5-6 to TRBJ2-1; 8 nucleotides align to TRBD1. This CDR3 region has 15 residues. V lost 2 bases and J lost 4; bases outside the gene matches: 5. Germline V gives CDR1 SGHDT, CDR2 YYEEEE. The CDR3: CASSFLRQGYNEQFF. In DNA form, the CDR3 reads TGTGCCAGCAGCTTTTTACGACAGGGGTACAATGAGCAGTTCTTC.

The chain employs TRBV11-2 and TRBJ2-5, with D possibly matching TRBD2 (5 bases). The CDR3 contains 15 residues. Per the germline V gene, CDR1 is SGHAT and CDR2 is FQNNGV. V dropped 2 bases and J dropped 5 bases, with 15 bases sitting between them. CDR3 in DNA: TGTGCCAGCAGCTTAACGGGATCCCCCAGGGAGACCCAGTACTTC. This sequence encodes CASSLTGSPRETQYF.

This clone turned up a few times. V gene TRBV30 combines with J gene TRBJ2-1, with 11 bases lining up with TRBD2. The germline V gene has CDR1 GTSNPN and CDR2 SVGIG (reference sequence). The CDR3 covers 16 residues. The V and J ends lost 0 bases and 6 bases, in that order; junction bases with no gene match: 7. In nucleotides, the CDR3 is TGTGCCTGGAGTGTACTTGAACTAGCGGGAGTCAATGAGCAGTTCTTC. Translation: CAWSVLELAGVNEQFF.

This clone was detected only a few times. This chain links TRBV27 with TRBJ2-1; 12 bases fit TRBD2. Germline CDR1 is MNHEY and CDR2 is SMNVEV (reference sequence). This CDR3 spans 15 amino acids. V gave up 7 bases and J gave up 5 bases; unmatched junction bases: 6. CDR3 sequence (DNA): TGTGCCAGCACCCGGAGACTAGCGGGAGACAATGAGCAGTTCTTC. Protein sequence: CASTRRLAGDNEQFF.

Only a few counts were recorded for this clone. The chain links TRBV30 to TRBJ2-1; TRBD1 matches at 9 bases. This CDR3 comprises 16 residues. The germline CDR1 and CDR2 sequences are GTSNPN and SVGIG (reference sequence). The DNA of the CDR3 is TGTGCTTCGAGGGTCAAGGGGACAGGGAGATACAATGAGCAGTTCTTC. The encoded protein is CASRVKGTGRYNEQFF.

The chain carries TRBV5-6 and TRBJ2-1; 9 bases map to TRBD2. The junction had 5 bases not matched to a gene; V was cut back by 4 bases and J by 6 bases. The V gene's germline CDR1 is SGHDT and CDR2 YYEEEE. The length of the CDR3 is 14 residues. The CDR3, as DNA: TGTGCCAGCAGCCTGGGACTAGCCCTCAATGAGCAGTTCTTC. Its translation is CASSLGLALNEQFF.

This clone showed up just a few times. The chain is built from TRBV19 and TRBJ2-5; the D gene is possibly TRBD1 (7 bases). This CDR3 region has 14 residues. Germline CDR1 and CDR2: LNHDA and SQIVND (reference sequence). V was pared by 8 bases and J by 5 bases, with 18 bases between. The DNA for the CDR3 is TGTGCCAGTTCCTTCCAGGGGGGTCGGGAGACCCAGTACTTC. Translation gives CASSFQGGRETQYF.

This clone was seen only a few times. The CDR3 is CASSDLAGGKNIQYF. CDR3 nucleotide sequence: TGTGCCAGCAGTGATCTAGCGGGAGGGAAAAACATTCAGTACTTC. This chain links TRBV2 with TRBJ2-4; 12 bases fit TRBD2. Losses at the gene ends were 3 bases for V and 4 bases for J; bases not matched to a gene: 1. CDR3 length: 15 residues. Germline CDR1 is SNHLY and CDR2 is FYNNEI.

The CDR3 is CATAKRTSGRADTQYF. The CDR3 bases are TGTGCCACTGCGAAGAGGACTAGCGGGAGGGCAGATACGCAGTATTTT. The rearrangement uses TRBV28 and TRBJ2-3; 15 bases line up with TRBD2. Per the germline V gene, CDR1 is MDHEN and CDR2 is SYDVKM. There are 16 residues in the CDR3. The junction had 9 bases not matched to a gene; V was cut back by 10 bases and J by 4 bases.

The J gene is TRBJ2-2, the V gene TRBV30; 7 bases map to TRBD1. The CDR3 has 17 amino acids. Per germline, CDR1 GTSNPN and CDR2 SVGIG (reference sequence). Trimming took 1 base from V and 2 from J; bases not matched to a gene: 10. The CDR3 protein is CAWSERQGAINTGELFF. CDR3 in DNA: TGTGCCTGGAGTGAGAGACAGGGAGCTATTAACACCGGGGAGCTGTTTTTT.

In its sample, this clone was seen a few times. The V and J genes are TRBV5-1 and TRBJ1-2; D is unclear. CDR3 length: 14 amino acids. Per germline, CDR1 SGHRS and CDR2 YFSETQ. Between the trimmed V and J ends, which lost 1 base and 8 bases, there was a span of 15 bases. The CDR3 DNA sequence: TGCGCCAGCAGCTTGACCCTCGCGGGAAGCGGCTACACCTTC. Its translation is CASSLTLAGSGYTF.

In its sample, this clone was seen a few times. J is TRBJ2-1 and V is TRBV7-2; 12 bases are shared with TRBD2. The CDR3 totals 15 residues. Germline CDR1 is SGHTA and CDR2 is FQGNSA. V shed 3 bases, J shed 6 bases, and the junction held 3 bases outside the gene matches. The CDR3 DNA is TGTGCCAGCAGCTTTTCTAGCGGGAGGGCCAATGAGCAGTTCTTC. Its protein is CASSFSSGRANEQFF.

The rearrangement links TRBV7-2 to TRBJ2-5; the D gene is possibly TRBD2 (5 bases). The CDR3 covers 14 residues. Germline V gene lookup returns CDR1 SGHTA and CDR2 FQGNSA. V was pared by 1 base and J by 2 bases, with 8 bases between. CDR3 loop: CASSLVRTQETQYF. In nucleotides, the CDR3 is TGTGCCAGCAGCTTAGTCAGGACTCAAGAGACCCAGTACTTC.